A selection of T cell receptor beta chains follows, all from one sample in a study of glioma-infiltrating T cells after dendritic cell vaccination. The protocol was immunoSEQ multiplex PCR, while the TCRdb copy is restricted to in-frame clones and leaves out a portion. The sample contains just over 95,000 clones, 75% to 85% of which appear only once. This specimen was blood, taken before dendritic cell vaccination. Receptors originate from a human donor with glioblastoma. Both conserved end residues are part of each CDR3.

TRBV6-5	CASRKSQPGRYEQYF
TRBV7-7	CASSLKQRTGFLYEQYF
TRBV19	CASSIEVGQYTEAFF
TRBV19	CASSKDRRLSDEQYF
TRBV11-2	CASSSQGLGEQYF
TRBV7-8	CASSLDRQGDPSYEQYF
TRBV28	CASSLRNSPLHF
TRBV25-1	CASRGSGRAWGNEQFF
TRBV2	CASRKSLAGGGETQYF
TRBV1	CTSSQAPDGTYEQYF
TRBV6-5	CASSSLLAGGAYEQYF
TRBV18	CASSDRRSYEQYF
TRBV9	CASSVGASGVQETQYF
TRBV4-1	CASSQDFPRTHRPNSYEQYF
TRBV4-1	CASSQDRSDYSNQPQHF
TRBV9	CASSPAGYVNEKLFF
TRBV25-1	CASRPDYAPTDTQYF
TRBV5-1	CASSLEDRGTDTQYF
TRBV10-1	CATPGTGMNTEAFF
TRBV14	CATGGNYGYTF
TRBV23-1	CASSQSAPETQYF
TRBV18	CASSPTGVREAFF
TRBV5-5	CASSLRPGQGAGKAFF
TRBV28	CASTSLKRAWDTEAFF
TRBV11-3	CASSSSSYEQYF
TRBV18	CASSQGDNQPQHF
TRBV5-1	CASHRAGSVTDTQYF
TRBV28	CASRGEQETQYF